The sequence of this TCR beta chain was determined in a study of cytomegalovirus exposure and HLA in healthy donors. The germline V gene has CDR1 LNHDA and CDR2 SQIVND (reference sequence). CDR3 size: 17 residues. The V end was cut by 5 bases, the J end by 0 bases, with 16 bases between. Profiled with immunoSEQ multiplex PCR; TCRdb holds only in-frame clones, not every one. The sample consists of about 360,000 clones, roughly 90% of them appearing once. This clone was detected a few times. The sequence was collected from a woman younger than 35 in good health and CMV-seronegative. The sample taken for sequencing was PBMCs. The chain has TRBV19 and TRBJ1-4, with D perhaps matching TRBD1 (5 bases). CDR3 sequence (DNA): TGTGCCAGTAGTGCAGGGCTCGGTAGTGCAACTAATGAAAAACTGTTTTTT. Protein sequence: CASSAGLGSATNEKLFF. Based on the CDR3 plus reference TRBV19 and TRBJ1-4, the full variable domain is DGGITQSPKYLFRKEGQNVTLSCEQNLNHDAMYWYRQDPGQGLRLIYYSQIVNDFQKGDIAEGYSVSREKKESFPLTVTSAQKNPTAFYLCASSAGLGSATNEKLFFGSGTQLSVL.